This T cell receptor beta chain was identified during a study of cytomegalovirus exposure and HLA in healthy donors. The CDR3 runs to 16 residues. From germline, CDR1 is SGHNT and CDR2 YYREEE (reference sequence). Trimming pared 1 base from V and 4 bases from J, leaving 17 bases between. Separate from the approximately 730-subject first cohort, the roughly 120-subject validation cohort was the one that the donors belonged to. The study, taken as a whole, reports: Most TCR sequences showed up rarely, but some public TCRs showed up in many donors. The study put 150 to 200 TCR beta chains on its list as cytomegalovirus-associated. For cytomegalovirus status, the classifier reportedly gave diagnoses with high specificity and sensitivity.

About this clone itself: The antigen remains unidentified.

Assay: immunoSEQ multiplex PCR; the TCRdb copy retains only in-frame clones and omits some. The sample lists around 150,000 clones, 86% occurring once. The sample was PBMCs. This rearrangement joins TRBV5-4 to TRBJ1-2; a possible D gene is TRBD1 (5 bases). The TCR was taken from a woman aged 25 to 39 in good health and CMV-seronegative. CDR3: CASSLKSAGGPYGYTF. CDR3 coding DNA: TGTGCCAGCAGCTTGAAGTCGGCCGGGGGACCCTATGGCTACACCTTC.